One T cell receptor (beta chain) is described in this entry. What it binds is not known. This entry belongs to a study of early T cells in non-severe SARS-CoV-2 infection. Study-wide context: Chains were unpaired, as sequencing was done on bulk RNA from unsorted whole blood.

Study conclusions and caveats: VDJdb matching skewed toward anti-spike CD8 responses, missing private and CD4 specificities.

The germline CDR1 and CDR2 sequences are DFQATT and SNEGSKA (reference sequence). The CDR3 runs to 14 residues. V was cut by 1 base and J by 1 base, with 11 bases left in between. Separate cDNA molecules each had unique molecular identifiers attached to them. TCRdb re-analysed the 5' RACE reads in MiXCR, keeping a single row per CDR3 protein. The sample contains tens of thousands of distinct CDR3 sequences, under 7.5% of which appear only once. The chain recombines TRBV20-1 with TRBJ2-7, with D possibly matching TRBD1 (5 bases). Here the sequenced sample was whole blood, taken at baseline. This receptor was taken from an adult who was a healthcare worker with PCR-confirmed SARS-CoV-2 infection or an uninfected control (not recorded which). CDR3 sequence (DNA): TGCAGTGCTAGAGGGCAGGGATCGTCCTACGAGCAGTACTTC. Protein sequence: CSARGQGSSYEQYF.